A single TCR beta chain is shown here with its context. The data are from a study of blood T cell repertoires in COVID-19. Study at large: PBMCs, B-cell-depleted T cells, or T cells provided the cDNA or gDNA that made up the material.

Per germline, CDR1 MNHEY and CDR2 SMNVEV (reference sequence). The CDR3 has 17 amino acids. Trimming removed 5 bases at V and 3 bases at J, with 20 bases between. Patients in Seattle were enrolled during active infection, then followed longitudinally. Some clones are missing from TCRdb's copy, which holds only in-frame ones; the method was immunoSEQ multiplex PCR. The sample carries about 82,000 clones, around 80% recorded once. The sequence was obtained from a man aged 60 to 69 with COVID-19, enrolled during active disease. The sample taken for sequencing was peripheral blood. The genes are TRBV27 and TRBJ2-4; D possibly corresponds to TRBD2 (6 bases). In nucleotides, the CDR3 is TGTGCCAGCAGTCCCCGGGTTCGTCGGGAGCACAAAAACATTCAGTACTTC. Encoded protein: CASSPRVRREHKNIQYF.